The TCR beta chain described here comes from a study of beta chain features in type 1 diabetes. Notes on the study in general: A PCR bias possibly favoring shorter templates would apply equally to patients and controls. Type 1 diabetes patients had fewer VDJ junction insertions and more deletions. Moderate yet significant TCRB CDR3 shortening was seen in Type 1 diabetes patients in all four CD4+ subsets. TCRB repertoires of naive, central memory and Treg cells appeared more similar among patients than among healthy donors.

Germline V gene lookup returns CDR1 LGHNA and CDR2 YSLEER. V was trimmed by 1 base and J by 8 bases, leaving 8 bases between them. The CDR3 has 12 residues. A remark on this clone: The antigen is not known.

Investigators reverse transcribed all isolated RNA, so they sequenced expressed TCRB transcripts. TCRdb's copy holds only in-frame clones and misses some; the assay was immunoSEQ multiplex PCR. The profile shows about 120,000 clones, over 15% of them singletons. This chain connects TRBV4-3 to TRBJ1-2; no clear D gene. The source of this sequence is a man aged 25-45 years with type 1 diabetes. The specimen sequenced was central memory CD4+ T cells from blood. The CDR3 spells CASSQVSGGYTF. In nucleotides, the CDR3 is TGCGCCAGCAGCCAAGTTTCTGGAGGCTACACCTTC.